This TCR beta chain emerged from a study of T cell repertoires in cytomegalovirus infection. The CDR3 consists of 13 residues. Trimming removed 3 bases from V and 3 bases from J, with 9 bases in between. Germline-derived CDR1 and CDR2 are SGHTA and FQGNSA. This clonotype has at least ten counts. MiXCR, applied by TCRdb to the reads, yields one record per CDR3 protein. Here the sample spans a few hundred thousand distinct CDR3 sequences, 26% being singletons. The chain has TRBV7-2 and TRBJ2-7; tentative D call: TRBD2 (5 bases). The clonotype originates from a human donor in good health (CMV status not recorded). Some clones in this sample may be carry-over from other donors' samples. Sequencing was done on a sample of PBMCs. The CDR3 nucleotides read TGTGCCAGCAGCTTCGCGGGCAGCTACGAGCAGTACGTC. Translating it yields CASSFAGSYEQYV.